This TCR beta chain comes out of a study of patients and donors after allogeneic stem cell transplantation. TCRdb processed the RT-PCR reads anew with MiXCR; each CDR3 protein has one entry. The repertoire holds roughly 880,000 distinct CDR3 sequences, with more than 15% as singletons. The sample holds a few counts of this clonotype. This CDR3 has 13 amino acids. The V gene's germline CDR1 is ENHRY and CDR2 SYGVKD. Trimming left V 4 bases short and J 1 base short, with 4 bases between. V gene TRBV10-3 combines with J gene TRBJ2-2; D is unresolved. The sequencing input was blood, either unsorted or a sorted T cell fraction (not recorded which). This TCR derives from a human donor who was either an allogeneic HSCT recipient or a stem cell or donor lymphocyte infusion donor (not recorded which). It is not recorded whose cells these are; they may come from a transplant donor. The CDR3 sequence is CAISVMNTGELFF. The CDR3 nucleotides read TGTGCCATCAGTGTTATGAACACCGGGGAGCTGTTTTTT.